Each of the 30 T cell receptor beta chains below was sequenced from the same sample in a study of OX40 agonist ivuxolimab in advanced cancers. Assay used: immunoSEQ multiplex PCR; TCRdb lists only in-frame clones, some missing. The profile shows about 38,000 clones, about 80% of them singletons. This specimen was CD4+ or CD8+ T cells sorted from blood, taken in a trial of the OX40 agonist ivuxolimab. The receptor source for this set is an adult with an advanced solid tumor such as melanoma, head and neck, liver or kidney cancer.

This clone was seen a few times. The rearrangement joins TRBV7-3 to TRBJ1-1; D might be TRBD1 (5 bases). The CDR3 runs 13 residues. Between the trimmed V and J ends, which lost 5 bases and 1 base, there was a span of 8 bases. Germline-derived CDR1 and CDR2 are SGHTA and FQGTGA. The CDR3, as DNA: TGTGCCAGCAGCGCGGGGCCGAACACTGAAGCTTTCTTT. It yields the protein CASSAGPNTEAFF. The whole variable domain, remainder taken from reference TRBV7-3 and TRBJ1-1, is GAGVSQTPSNKVTEKGKYVELRCDPISGHTALYWYRQSLGQGPEFLIYFQGTGAADDSGLPNDRFFAVRPEGSVSTLKIQRTERGDSAVYLCASSAGPNTEAFFGQGTRLTVV.

The J gene is TRBJ2-5, the V gene TRBV5-5; D remains unclear. CDR1 is SGHKS, CDR2 YYEKEE, per germline (reference sequence). The CDR3 extends over 13 amino acids. V dropped 1 base and J dropped 4 bases, with 8 bases sitting between them. CDR3 loop: CASSLTEIETQYF. In DNA, the CDR3 is TGTGCCAGCAGCTTGACGGAGATAGAGACCCAGTACTTC.

The chain combines TRBV7-9 with TRBJ1-1; 8 bases line up with TRBD1. The CDR3 has 15 amino acids. With V trimmed by 6 bases and J by 6 bases, 12 bases remained unmatched. Germline-derived CDR1 and CDR2 are SEHNR and FQNEAQ (reference sequence). The CDR3 protein is CASSKGQGAVAEAFF. The CDR3 bases are TGTGCCAGCAGTAAAGGGCAGGGGGCGGTCGCTGAAGCTTTCTTT.

The chain combines TRBV28 with TRBJ2-2; D not resolved. Per the germline V gene, CDR1 is MDHEN and CDR2 is SYDVKM. CDR3 size: 12 residues. Trimming removed 6 bases from V and 5 bases from J, with 7 bases in between. The CDR3 DNA reads as TGTGCCAGCAGCTGGAGTACCGGGGAGCTGTTTTTT. The encoded protein is CASSWSTGELFF.

This clone showed up just once. The rearrangement links TRBV6-5 to TRBJ2-7, with D uncertain. The length of the CDR3 is 12 residues. V was cut by 0 bases and J by 9 bases, with 9 bases left in between. Germline V gene data show CDR1 as MNHEY and CDR2 as SVGAGI. CDR3 amino acids: CASSYSTPGQYF. CDR3 coding DNA: TGTGCCAGCAGTTACTCGACTCCAGGGCAGTACTTC.

This chain joins TRBV18 and TRBJ2-3; TRBD2 matches at 11 bases. The CDR3 is made up of 18 amino acids. CDR1 is KGHSH, CDR2 LQKENI, per germline. Losses at the gene ends were 6 bases for V and 3 bases for J; bases not matched to a gene: 14. This chain's CDR3 is CASSFRPSSGRPTDTQYF. Written as DNA, the CDR3 is TGTGCCAGCTCGTTCCGCCCTTCTAGCGGGAGGCCAACAGATACGCAGTATTTT. Filled out from reference TRBV18 and TRBJ2-3, the complete variable domain reads NAGVMQNPRHLVRRRGQEARLRCSPMKGHSHVYWYRQLPEEGLKFMVYLQKENIIDESGMPKERFSAEFPKEGPSILRIQQVVRGDSAAYFCASSFRPSSGRPTDTQYFGPGTRLTVL.

The chain recombines TRBV19 with TRBJ2-7; 8 bases agree with TRBD1. The V gene's germline CDR1 is LNHDA and CDR2 SQIVND (reference sequence). CDR3 length: 14 residues. V lost 5 bases to trimming and J lost 2 bases; unmatched junction nucleotides: 5. DNA for the CDR3: TGTGCCAGTAGTTGGACCAGGGGGCCCTACGAGCAGTACTTC. Encoded protein: CASSWTRGPYEQYF.

This clone turned up a few times. The chain couples TRBV11-2 to TRBJ2-5; maybe TRBD2 (5 bases). The J call may not be correct, given that the DNA end is closer to TRBJ2-7. Germline CDR1 is SGHAT and CDR2 is FQNNGV. The CDR3 runs to 14 residues. CDR3 nucleotide sequence: TGTGCCAGCAGCTTAGATCCGGGGTCCCACGAGCAGTACTTC. It codes for CASSLDPGSHEQYF.

In this sample, this clone turned up a few times. The chain is built from TRBV5-1 and TRBJ2-5, with D possibly being TRBD2 (7 bases). This CDR3 comprises 19 residues. CDR1 SGHRS and CDR2 YFSETQ come from the germline V gene. Trimming stripped 2 bases from V and 0 bases from J, with 23 bases between. CDR3 nucleotide sequence: TGCGCCAGCAGCTTCGGAAATGGAAACCGGGGGGCGTACCAAGAGACCCAGTACTTC. Amino acids: CASSFGNGNRGAYQETQYF.

This clone was seen once. The chain uses TRBV11-2 and TRBJ2-1, with TRBD2 matching over 10 bases. This CDR3 spans 17 amino acids. Looked up from germline, CDR1 is SGHAT and CDR2 is FQNNGV. The V gene end was trimmed by 4 bases and the J gene end by 8 bases; junction bases not matched to a gene: 14. CDR3: CASSSSSGSSLKDEQFF. The CDR3 DNA is TGTGCCAGCAGCTCTTCTAGCGGGAGTTCCCTTAAGGATGAGCAGTTCTTC.

V gene TRBV5-5 combines with J gene TRBJ2-5; D could derive from TRBD1 or TRBD2 (5 bases each). The CDR3 sequence is 16 residues long. From germline, CDR1 is SGHKS and CDR2 YYEKEE (reference sequence). The ends were cut back, 5 bases at V and 1 base at J, with 18 bases in the middle. The CDR3 coding sequence is TGTGCCAGCAGTCTTTGGGGCCTAGCCAGCCAAGAGACCCAGTACTTC. Its translation: CASSLWGLASQETQYF.

The genes are TRBV4-1 and TRBJ2-7; D uncertain. Looked up from germline, CDR1 is MGHRA and CDR2 is YSYEKL. The CDR3 sequence is 17 residues long. Trimming stripped 2 bases from V and 0 bases from J, with 17 bases between. The CDR3 nucleotides read TGCGCCAGCAGCCAACCCAGCGAAGGGATCCACTCCTACGAGCAGTACTTC. Its protein product is CASSQPSEGIHSYEQYF.

This chain connects TRBV6-5 to TRBJ2-3, with a possible D match to TRBD2 (6 bases). The CDR3 runs to 16 residues. V was cut by 4 bases and J by 0 bases, with 14 bases left in between. CDR1 is MNHEY and CDR2 is SVGAGI in the germline V gene. Here the CDR3 reads CASSSERVGSTDTQYF. CDR3 in DNA: TGTGCCAGCAGTTCCGAGCGGGTAGGCAGCACAGATACGCAGTATTTT.

The chain uses TRBV2 and TRBJ2-5; a possible D gene is TRBD2 (6 bases). The CDR3 is 15 amino acids. Germline V gene lookup returns CDR1 SNHLY and CDR2 FYNNEI. Trimming pared 6 bases from V and 3 bases from J, leaving 17 bases between. CDR3 in amino acids: CASRETGLPKETQYF. CDR3 in DNA: TGTGCCAGCAGAGAGACGGGACTCCCGAAAGAGACCCAGTACTTC.

The V gene is TRBV11-1, the J gene TRBJ1-5; D remains ambiguous. CDR3 length equals 14 residues. Trimming took 3 bases from V and 0 from J, leaving 6 bases between them. The germline V gene has CDR1 SGHAT and CDR2 FQDESV (reference sequence). The DNA of the CDR3 is TGTGCCAGCAGCTTTGCGGATAGCAATCAGCCCCAGCATTTT. Residues: CASSFADSNQPQHF.

The chain joins TRBV9 to TRBJ2-1; TRBD2 matches 10 bases. The CDR3 totals 16 residues. V shed 1 base, J shed 8 bases, and the junction held 9 bases outside the gene matches. The germline V gene encodes CDR1 SGDLS and CDR2 YYNGEE. This CDR3 is CASSVTSGALGDEQFF. As DNA, the CDR3 is TGTGCCAGCAGCGTAACTAGCGGGGCTCTGGGCGATGAGCAGTTCTTC.

This clone was picked up a small number of times. The chain employs TRBV11-2 and TRBJ1-4; D remains unclear. V gave up 5 bases and J gave up 2 bases, with 12 bases separating them. CDR3 length: 15 amino acids. The germline gives CDR1 SGHAT, CDR2 FQNNGV. The DNA of the CDR3 is TGTGCCAGCAGCCCCCGCCCGACGACTAATGAAAAACTGTTTTTT. Translating gives CASSPRPTTNEKLFF.

The J gene is TRBJ2-7, the V gene TRBV28; 7 nucleotides line up with TRBD1. Looked up from germline, CDR1 is MDHEN and CDR2 is SYDVKM. This CDR3 is 15 amino acids long. V lost 6 bases and J lost 4; bases outside the gene matches: 12. CDR3 residues: CASSPAGTERYEQYF. CDR3 coding DNA: TGTGCCAGCAGCCCTGCCGGGACAGAGAGATACGAGCAGTACTTC.

The gene calls are TRBV7-2 and TRBJ1-5; D remains unclear. Trimming removed 1 base from V and 0 bases from J, with 7 bases in between. The CDR3 length is 15 residues. Germline V gene lookup returns CDR1 SGHTA and CDR2 FQGNSA. The CDR3 reads CASSLGHYSNQPQHF. The CDR3 DNA is TGTGCCAGCAGCTTAGGACACTATAGCAATCAGCCCCAGCATTTT. Filled out from reference TRBV7-2 and TRBJ1-5, the complete variable domain reads GAGVSQSPSNKVTEKGKDVELRCDPISGHTALYWYRQSLGQGLEFLIYFQGNSAPDKSGLPSDRFSAERTGGSVSTLTIQRTQQEDSAVYLCASSLGHYSNQPQHFGDGTRLSIL.

The V and J genes are TRBV7-3 and TRBJ2-1; 8 bases match TRBD2. The length of the CDR3 is 16 residues. Germline CDR1 is SGHTA and CDR2 is FQGTGA. The ends lost 5 bases at V and 0 bases at J; junction bases unmatched: 6. The CDR3 region is CASSPQAGVSYNEQFF. CDR3 bases: TGTGCCAGCAGCCCCCAAGCGGGGGTCTCCTACAATGAGCAGTTCTTC.

This chain connects TRBV6-1 to TRBJ2-7; D ambiguous. CDR3 size: 13 residues. Trimming shortened V by 7 bases and J by 3 bases, and 13 bases separated the two germline ends. Germline V lookup: CDR1 MNHNS, CDR2 SASEGT. The CDR3 here is CASNQWGIYEQYF. DNA of the CDR3: TGTGCCAGCAACCAATGGGGTATCTACGAGCAGTACTTC.

This clone was detected only once. The rearrangement uses TRBV27 and TRBJ2-7; perhaps TRBD1 as D (6 bases). The germline V gene encodes CDR1 MNHEY and CDR2 SMNVEV (reference sequence). The CDR3 is made up of 14 amino acids. V gave up 5 bases and J gave up 2 bases, with 13 bases separating them. CDR3 in DNA: TGTGCCAGCAGTCTCGGACAGACCACCTACGAGCAGTACTTC. Translated: CASSLGQTTYEQYF.

The CDR3 nucleotides read TGTGCCAGCAGTGAAGAGGGACAGGAGCAAGAGACCCAGTACTTC. Its protein product is CASSEEGQEQETQYF. The chain is built from TRBV6-1 and TRBJ2-5, with 8 bases that match TRBD1. The germline CDR1 and CDR2 sequences are MNHNS and SASEGT. Unmatched junction bases numbered 3, after V lost 1 base and J lost 2 bases. This CDR3 is built from 15 residues.

V is TRBV19 and J is TRBJ1-1; tentative D call: TRBD1 (5 bases). Germline CDR1 is LNHDA and CDR2 is SQIVND (reference sequence). The CDR3 has 13 amino acids. V was clipped by 2 bases and J by 7 bases, with 11 bases between them. CDR3 sequence (DNA): TGTGCCAGTAGTATATCGGTACAGGTTGAAGCTTTCTTT. It codes for CASSISVQVEAFF.

This rearrangement joins TRBV6-1 to TRBJ1-5; 8 positions agree with TRBD1. V lost 8 bases, J lost 0 bases, and 6 bases stayed unmatched. The CDR3 totals 15 residues. Germline values: CDR1 MNHNS, CDR2 SASEGT. Written as DNA, the CDR3 is TGTGCCAGCTCGGACAGGGACCTTAGCAATCAGCCCCAGCATTTT. Its protein is CASSDRDLSNQPQHF.

The chain links TRBV9 to TRBJ2-4; D is ambiguous. V was clipped by 3 bases and J by 5 bases, with 15 bases between them. CDR3 length: 15 amino acids. Per germline, CDR1 SGDLS and CDR2 YYNGEE. The CDR3 sequence: CASSGFPGPQNIQYF. CDR3 DNA: TGTGCCAGCAGCGGGTTCCCGGGCCCTCAAAACATTCAGTACTTC.

The chain links TRBV30 to TRBJ2-5; D is uncertain. CDR3 length: 14 amino acids. Trimming took 8 bases from V and 0 from J, leaving 16 bases between them. CDR1 is GTSNPN, CDR2 SVGIG, per germline (reference sequence). The DNA for the CDR3 is TGTGCCCTTAACCCCCGGGCCCACCAAGAGACCCAGTACTTC. Translation: CALNPRAHQETQYF.

The CDR3 sequence: CASSFLAGVGTDTQYF. CDR3 DNA: TGTGCCAGCAGTTTTCTAGCGGGAGTTGGGACAGATACGCAGTATTTT. The J gene is TRBJ2-3, the V gene TRBV27; 10 bases are shared with TRBD2. Unmatched junction bases numbered 6, after V lost 3 bases and J lost 3 bases. Germline-derived CDR1 and CDR2 are MNHEY and SMNVEV (reference sequence). The CDR3 sequence is 16 residues long.

The chain has TRBV6-5 and TRBJ2-3; D tentatively fits TRBD1 or TRBD2 (6 bases each). Trimming took off 6 bases at V and 4 bases at J, with 14 bases between the two ends. CDR1 and CDR2 (germline): MNHEY, SVGAGI. The CDR3 is 14 amino acids. The CDR3 region has the DNA TGTGCCAGCAGGAGGGGGGCTTTCGCAGATACGCAGTATTTT. Translation: CASRRGAFADTQYF.

The rearrangement links TRBV18 to TRBJ2-5; 7 bases match TRBD2. This CDR3 contains 15 residues. Germline values: CDR1 KGHSH, CDR2 LQKENI. V shed 0 bases and J 3 bases; nucleotides not matched to a gene: 4. The CDR3 loop reads CASSPPSSGKETQYF. In DNA, the CDR3 is TGTGCCAGCTCACCACCGTCTAGCGGAAAAGAGACCCAGTACTTC.